This T cell receptor (beta chain) emerged from a study of a mutant IDH1 vaccine in newly diagnosed glioma. Study at large: The V12 visit happened in week 35, and the V13 visit happened in week 47.

CDR1 and CDR2 (germline): SQVTM, ANQGSEA. The CDR3 extends over 12 amino acids. Trimming took off 6 bases at V and 6 bases at J, with 14 bases between the two ends. As to time point: week 47, end of study. Every vaccination contained 300 ug of the mutant IDH1 20-mer peptide and was paired with topical imiquimod. TCRdb's table, derived via immunoSEQ multiplex PCR, lists solely in-frame clones and lacks some. In the table there are 60,000 to 65,000 clones, roughly four fifths of which are singletons. A few counts support this clone. Its antigen is currently unknown. The chain joins TRBV29-1 to TRBJ1-2, with D possibly TRBD1 on 5 matching bases. Sequencing was performed on PBMCs, taken from a glioma patient whose treatment included an IDH1 peptide vaccine. This receptor was obtained from a man under 40 with glioma. The CDR3 loop is CSVVTGTHGYTF. CDR3 coding DNA: TGCAGCGTCGTCACAGGAACCCATGGCTACACCTTC. The whole variable domain, filled in from reference TRBV29-1 and TRBJ1-2, reads SAVISQKPSRDICQRGTSLTIQCQVDSQVTMMFWYRQQPGQSLTLIATANQGSEATYESGFVIDKFPISRPNLTFSTLTVSNMSPEDSSIYLCSVVTGTHGYTFGSGTRLTVV.